This T cell receptor beta chain was captured by sequencing in a study of T cell responses to AZD1222 COVID-19 vaccine. Study results and caveats: White British ancestry dominated among donors, who included more females, and clonal diversity was possibly underestimated. Vaccine-associated CD4 TCRs spanned spike, dominant at 160-218 and 743-854. Spike-specific TCRs gained breadth and depth after people received two AZD1222 doses. Repertoires were collected only later (after the peak T cell response had occurred).

Assay: immunoSEQ multiplex PCR; the TCRdb copy retains only in-frame clones and omits some. The sample lists some 94,000 clones; roughly nine tenths were seen once. For this clone: Its cognate antigen is unknown.

Unmatched junction bases numbered 5, after V lost 2 bases and J lost 1 base. The CDR3 runs 16 residues. Germline assignment: CDR1 ENHRY and CDR2 SYGVKD. The sequencing here drew on peripheral blood, taken on day 0 of AZD1222 vaccination. V gene TRBV10-3 combines with J gene TRBJ2-5; 9 bases match TRBD2. This TCR came from an adult in good health. The CDR3 is CAISEQASGVQETQYF. CDR3 bases: TGTGCCATCAGTGAGCAGGCTAGCGGGGTCCAAGAGACCCAGTACTTC.